Shown below are 14 T cell receptor beta chains from a single sample sequenced in a study of CD8 T cells in Susac syndrome. Random hexamers were used to reverse transcribe an amount of roughly 0.45 to 1 ug RNA. From the immunoSEQ multiplex PCR reads, TCRdb called clonotypes with MiXCR, one entry per CDR3 protein. The sample includes roughly 120,000 distinct CDR3 sequences, about 94% seen only once; the top ten take more than 0.075%. The sequenced material came from CD4+ T cells from PBMCs. These receptor sequences come from a human donor in good health.

The rearrangement uses TRBV25-1 and TRBJ2-2; D possibly matches TRBD1 or TRBD2 (5 bases each). The germline V and J ends were trimmed by 10 bases and 1 base, with 13 bases remaining between them. The CDR3 length is 14 residues. CDR1 and CDR2 (germline): MGHDK, SYGVNS. CDR3 residues: CAIGDRLNTGELFF. CDR3 in DNA: TGTGCCATCGGGGACCGACTGAACACCGGGGAGCTGTTTTTT. The full variable domain, completed using reference TRBV25-1 and TRBJ2-2, is EADIYQTPRYLVIGTGKKITLECSQTMGHDKMYWYQQDPGMELHLIHYSYGVNSTEKGDLSSESTVSRIRTEHFPLTLESARPSHTSQYLCAIGDRLNTGELFFGEGSRLTVL.

This clonotype was recorded once. V is TRBV4-2 and J is TRBJ2-2, with D maybe TRBD1 (6 bases). The CDR3 covers 16 residues. Germline V gene data show CDR1 as LGHNA and CDR2 as YNFKEQ. V lost 0 bases and J lost 5, with 13 bases in between. The CDR3 protein is CASSQDEKRGTGELFF. DNA for the CDR3: TGTGCCAGCAGCCAAGATGAAAAAAGGGGGACCGGGGAGCTGTTTTTT.

The chain carries TRBV24-1 and TRBJ2-1, with D possibly being TRBD1 (6 bases). There are 14 residues in the CDR3. CDR1 and CDR2 (germline): KGHDR, SFDVKD. The V end lost 4 bases, the J end lost 10 bases, and 16 bases lay between the germline ends. The CDR3 DNA follows: TGTGCCACCAGTGAGTCGACAGGCTCCAGAGAGCAGTTCTTC. Translated, it gives CATSESTGSREQFF.

This chain connects TRBV3-1 to TRBJ2-7; D possibly corresponds to TRBD2 (6 bases). Trimming took 0 bases from V and 0 from J, leaving 15 bases between them. The germline CDR1 and CDR2 sequences are LGHDT and YNNKEL (reference sequence). The CDR3 runs to 17 residues. In DNA form, the CDR3 reads TGTGCCAGCAGCCAAGATAGGAGGGGAGACAGCTCCTACGAGCAGTACTTC. Protein product: CASSQDRRGDSSYEQYF.

The CDR3 is CASGSRGGRLNTEAFF. The CDR3 DNA is TGTGCCAGCGGCAGTAGAGGGGGCCGCTTGAACACTGAAGCTTTCTTT. V gene TRBV5-8 combines with J gene TRBJ1-1, with TRBD1 matching over 7 bases. There are 16 residues in the CDR3. The V and J ends lost 7 bases and 0 bases, in that order; junction bases with no gene match: 12. In germline, CDR1 is SGHTS, CDR2 YDEGEE.

The chain has TRBV15 and TRBJ1-5, with a tentative D call TRBD1 (5 bases). V shed 1 base and J shed 0 bases, with 10 bases lying between them. Germline V gene sequence: CDR1 LNHNV, CDR2 YYDKDF (reference sequence). This CDR3 spans 16 amino acids. The DNA of the CDR3 is TGTGCCACCAGCAGAGCCGGGGACGTTAGCAATCAGCCCCAGCATTTT. The encoded protein is CATSRAGDVSNQPQHF. Complete variable domain (other parts from reference TRBV15 and TRBJ1-5): DAMVIQNPRYQVTQFGKPVTLSCSQTLNHNVMYWYQQKSSQAPKLLFHYYDKDFNNEADTPDNFQSRRPNTSFCFLDIRSPGLGDTAMYLCATSRAGDVSNQPQHFGDGTRLSIL.

The V gene is TRBV4-1, the J gene TRBJ2-2; 12 bases match TRBD2. The CDR3 extends over 19 amino acids. The germline CDR1 and CDR2 sequences are MGHRA and YSYEKL. V lost 6 bases to trimming and J lost 8 bases; unmatched junction nucleotides: 19. Here the CDR3 DNA reads TGCGCCAGCAGGGGCCTCGGGCTAGCGGGAGGGCCGACGTCGGGGGAGCTGTTTTTT. It encodes CASRGLGLAGGPTSGELFF.

The rearrangement uses TRBV5-6 and TRBJ1-3; D not resolved. Germline assignment: CDR1 SGHDT and CDR2 YYEEEE. The CDR3 sequence is 16 residues long. Trimming stripped 1 base from V and 0 bases from J, with 11 bases between. This chain's CDR3 is CASSLTGLLSGNTIYF. DNA for the CDR3: TGTGCCAGCAGCTTGACCGGATTGCTCTCTGGAAACACCATATATTTT.

The chain combines TRBV20-1 with TRBJ1-4; TRBD1 aligns across 8 bases. Germline assignment: CDR1 DFQATT and CDR2 SNEGSKA (reference sequence). After removal of 5 bases from V and 5 bases from J, the junction contained 16 bases not matched to a gene. The CDR3 runs 17 residues. CDR3 residues: CSARRGGQGISNEKLFF. In DNA, the CDR3 is TGCAGTGCTCGCCGGGGAGGACAGGGAATCTCCAATGAAAAACTGTTTTTT.

This sequence joins TRBV7-9 and TRBJ2-2; tentatively, D is TRBD1 (6 bases). This CDR3 contains 16 residues. Germline CDR1 reads SEHNR; CDR2 reads FQNEAQ (reference sequence). Trimming removed 7 bases from V and 5 bases from J, with 20 bases in between. The CDR3 protein is CASTSGTGRKTGELFF. As DNA, the CDR3 is TGTGCCAGCACCTCAGGAACAGGGCGGAAAACCGGGGAGCTGTTTTTT.

This chain connects TRBV3-1 to TRBJ2-7; D unresolved. Trimming removed 4 bases at V and 6 bases at J, with 10 bases between. Germline V lookup: CDR1 LGHDT, CDR2 YNNKEL (reference sequence). The CDR3 extends over 12 amino acids. The CDR3 protein is CASSRRAGEQYF. Written as DNA, the CDR3 is TGTGCCAGCAGCCGACGTGCCGGCGAGCAGTACTTC.

V gene TRBV2 combines with J gene TRBJ1-3, with D possibly being TRBD1 (5 bases). Germline V gives CDR1 SNHLY, CDR2 FYNNEI. V was trimmed by 7 bases and J by 4 bases, leaving 11 bases between them. The length of the CDR3 is 13 residues. The CDR3 region is CASIEGVGNTIYF. CDR3 sequence (DNA): TGTGCCAGCATCGAAGGGGTCGGAAACACCATATATTTT.

The gene calls are TRBV23-1 and TRBJ2-5; the D gene could be TRBD1 or TRBD2 (5 bases each). TRBV23-1 has ORF status, its function being uncertain. CDR3 length equals 15 residues. Trimming shortened V by 3 bases and J by 2 bases, and 13 bases separated the two germline ends. Written as DNA, the CDR3 is TGCGCCAGCAGTCAGCGACGCTGGGGGCAAGAGACCCAGTACTTC. It encodes CASSQRRWGQETQYF.

V usage is TRBV7-9 and J usage is TRBJ1-5; no firm D call. CDR1 and CDR2 from the germline V gene are SEHNR and FQNEAQ (reference sequence). The CDR3 has 15 amino acids. The V end was cut by 5 bases, the J end by 0 bases, with 11 bases between. In nucleotides, the CDR3 is TGTGCCAGCAGCCAGGACGCATATAGCAATCAGCCCCAGCATTTT. Translated, it gives CASSQDAYSNQPQHF.